One and the same sample provided the 26 T cell receptor beta chains below, sequenced in a study of shared clonotypes between healthy human individuals. Terminally differentiated effector memory CD45RA+ cells were left out of the naive CD8 fraction, which was CD45RO-negative and positively selected for CCR7. Profiled with immunoSEQ multiplex PCR; TCRdb holds only in-frame clones, not every one. Of roughly 890,000 clones listed, 80% to 95% were seen once; the top ten hold around 24%. The sequencing input was naive CD8+ T cells sorted from blood. These receptors were taken from a man aged 30 to 39 in good health.

This chain joins TRBV29-1 and TRBJ2-7; 7 bases fit TRBD2. The CDR3 length is 13 residues. V lost 7 bases, J lost 0 bases, and 6 bases stayed unmatched. CDR1 and CDR2 from the germline V gene are SQVTM and ANQGSEA. The CDR3 region is CSGIVAGSYEQYF. The CDR3 DNA reads TGCAGCGGAATAGTAGCGGGCTCCTACGAGCAGTACTTC.

Notes on this clone: Other DNA variants within this sample encode the same CDR3. The V and J genes are TRBV4-3 and TRBJ2-7; TRBD2 agrees at 7 bases. This CDR3 spans 15 amino acids. V dropped 3 bases and J dropped 3; count of bases not matched to a gene: 8. Germline CDR1 LGHNA, CDR2 YSLEER. The CDR3 loop is CASSQEGLADYEQYF. The CDR3 DNA follows: TGCGCCAGCAGCCAGGAAGGGCTAGCGGACTACGAGCAGTACTTC.

V gene TRBV9 combines with J gene TRBJ2-3; D is undetermined. The CDR3 is made up of 15 amino acids. Between the trimmed V and J ends, which lost 4 bases and 3 bases, there was a span of 15 bases. The germline CDR1 and CDR2 sequences are SGDLS and YYNGEE. In DNA form, the CDR3 reads TGTGCCAGCAGCCCAGTCTCTCCTGGGACAGATACGCAGTATTTT. Translated, it gives CASSPVSPGTDTQYF.

This chain joins TRBV5-4 and TRBJ1-1, with D perhaps matching TRBD1 (6 bases). The V gene lost 2 bases and the J gene lost 1 base, with 9 bases spanning the gap. Germline loops: CDR1 SGHNT, CDR2 YYREEE (reference sequence). The CDR3 sequence is 14 residues long. The CDR3 here is CASSFGGANTEAFF. The CDR3 nucleotides are TGTGCCAGCAGCTTCGGGGGCGCGAACACTGAAGCTTTCTTT. Filled out from reference TRBV5-4 and TRBJ1-1, the complete variable domain reads ETGVTQSPTHLIKTRGQQVTLRCSSQSGHNTVSWYQQALGQGPQFIFQYYREEENGRGNFPPRFSGLQFPNYSSELNVNALELDDSALYLCASSFGGANTEAFFGQGTRLTVV.

J is TRBJ1-2 and V is TRBV5-6; a weak D match, TRBD1 (5 bases). Trimming stripped 0 bases from V and 0 bases from J, with 12 bases between. The CDR3 consists of 16 residues. Germline assignment: CDR1 SGHDT and CDR2 YYEEEE. In nucleotides, the CDR3 is TGTGCCAGCAGCTTGGTTGGGGGGGATGCTAACTATGGCTACACCTTC. Translation gives CASSLVGGDANYGYTF.

Points on this clone: Relative to the germline gene, one junction end is altered; a read error may explain this. The CDR3 bases are TGTGCCAGTAGTCACCGGGATCCCTACCAGCAGTACTTC. Translated: CASSHRDPYQQYF. The rearrangement links TRBV19 to TRBJ2-7; possibly TRBD2 for D (5 bases). CDR1 is LNHDA and CDR2 is SQIVND in the germline V gene (reference sequence). The CDR3 runs to 13 residues.

The chain joins TRBV5-4 to TRBJ2-3; TRBD1 matches 7 bases. Germline CDR1 and CDR2: SGHNT and YYREEE (reference sequence). The CDR3 is 15 amino acids. V gave up 2 bases and J gave up 2 bases; unmatched junction bases: 5. This CDR3 reads CASSFRGRVTDTQYF. In nucleotides, the CDR3 is TGTGCCAGCAGCTTTAGGGGGCGCGTCACAGATACGCAGTATTTT.

This clone was seen a few times. The V and J genes are TRBV13 and TRBJ2-1, with TRBD2 matching over 12 bases. The CDR3 totals 15 residues. CDR1 PRHDT and CDR2 FYEKMQ come from the germline V gene (reference sequence). Germline trimming cut 8 bases from V and 3 bases from J; bases unmatched to any gene: 5. The CDR3 nucleotides read TGTGCCAGCGACCGACTAGCGGGAGTCTACAATGAGCAGTTCTTC. Its protein is CASDRLAGVYNEQFF.

In regard to this clone: Other DNA sequences in the same sample also yield this CDR3. This chain links TRBV5-1 with TRBJ1-4; no definite D call. The V gene's germline CDR1 is SGHRS and CDR2 YFSETQ. V lost 2 bases and J 7 bases, leaving 6 bases between the germline ends. The CDR3 has 12 amino acids. CDR3 amino acids: CASSLDGEKLFF. For the CDR3, the DNA is TGCGCCAGCAGCTTAGATGGTGAAAAACTGTTTTTT.

This chain joins TRBV27 and TRBJ2-7; D remains ambiguous. The CDR3 spans 16 residues. V was pared by 6 bases and J by 0 bases, with 18 bases between. Germline CDR1 and CDR2: MNHEY and SMNVEV (reference sequence). CDR3 in amino acids: CASSINPTPASYEQYF. CDR3 DNA sequence: TGTGCCAGCAGCATTAACCCGACCCCAGCCTCCTACGAGCAGTACTTC.

The chain employs TRBV7-9 and TRBJ1-4, with D unclear. Trimming took 0 bases from V and 3 from J, leaving 8 bases between them. The CDR3 has 15 amino acids. Germline values: CDR1 SEHNR, CDR2 FQNEAQ (reference sequence). The CDR3 sequence: CASSLARGPNEKLFF. For the CDR3, the DNA is TGTGCCAGCAGCTTAGCGAGAGGGCCTAATGAAAAACTGTTTTTT.

The table lists this clone with a few counts. The chain uses TRBV27 and TRBJ2-3, with 9 nucleotides matching TRBD2. CDR3 length: 11 residues. Germline V gives CDR1 MNHEY, CDR2 SMNVEV (reference sequence). With V trimmed by 8 bases and J by 15 bases, 9 bases remained unmatched. The CDR3 DNA reads TGTGCCAGCCGAACGGGACTAGCTTACTATTTT. This gives the protein CASRTGLAYYF.

The genes are TRBV5-8 and TRBJ1-2, with D maybe TRBD1 (5 bases). V shed 5 bases and J shed 6 bases, with 20 bases lying between them. This CDR3 spans 15 amino acids. Germline V gives CDR1 SGHTS, CDR2 YDEGEE. The CDR3 DNA follows: TGTGCCAGCAGTCCCGGGACGTATAAGGATCATGGCTACACCTTC. It codes for CASSPGTYKDHGYTF. The variable domain in full, with the rest retrieved from reference TRBV5-8 and TRBJ1-2, is EAGVTQSPTHLIKTRGQQATLRCSPISGHTSVYWYQQALGLGLQFLLWYDEGEERNRGNFPPRFSGRQFPNYSSELNVNALELEDSALYLCASSPGTYKDHGYTFGSGTRLTVV.

The chain is built from TRBV4-1 and TRBJ1-1; possibly TRBD1 for D (5 bases). The CDR3 contains 22 residues. Looked up from germline, CDR1 is MGHRA and CDR2 is YSYEKL. Trimming removed 1 base at V and 4 bases at J, with 34 bases between. Here the CDR3 DNA reads TGCGCCAGCAGCCAAGCCCTCCTATCCTACATCGCGGAGCCGGGTGGGGGCACTGAAGCTTTCTTT. It encodes CASSQALLSYIAEPGGGTEAFF.

A remark on this clone: At the DNA level, this CDR3 is encoded by other sequences in the same sample as well. This chain joins TRBV9 and TRBJ2-7, with TRBD2 as a possible D gene (7 bases). Per germline, CDR1 SGDLS and CDR2 YYNGEE. This CDR3 is built from 12 residues. The V end was cut by 2 bases, the J end by 6 bases, with 9 bases between. The CDR3 loop is CASSVGGGEQYF. CDR3 coding DNA: TGTGCCAGCAGCGTGGGAGGGGGCGAGCAGTACTTC.

J is TRBJ1-5 and V is TRBV2; TRBD1 is a possible D gene (5 bases). V gave up 3 bases and J gave up 4 bases, with 16 bases separating them. This CDR3 spans 16 amino acids. CDR1 and CDR2 (germline): SNHLY, FYNNEI. CDR3 bases: TGTGCCAGCAGTGACGGGGGGGGTCGGTGGAATCAGCCCCAGCATTTT. Amino acids: CASSDGGGRWNQPQHF.

The chain links TRBV4-3 to TRBJ2-7, with D perhaps matching TRBD1 (6 bases). This CDR3 has 14 amino acids. Trimming removed 0 bases from V and 4 bases from J, with 10 bases in between. Germline V gene data show CDR1 as LGHNA and CDR2 as YSLEER. Written as DNA, the CDR3 is TGCGCCAGCAGCCAAGATCGCAGGGGATACGAGCAGTACTTC. Translating it yields CASSQDRRGYEQYF.

The chain recombines TRBV11-2 with TRBJ1-1; D not resolved. CDR1 SGHAT and CDR2 FQNNGV come from the germline V gene. Trimming pared 3 bases from V and 3 bases from J, leaving 14 bases between. The CDR3 contains 15 residues. CDR3 coding DNA: TGTGCCAGCAGCTTTACCTTACGACTCGACACTGAAGCTTTCTTT. It specifies CASSFTLRLDTEAFF.

The chain uses TRBV27 and TRBJ2-3, with TRBD2 as a possible D gene (5 bases). Germline lookup yields CDR1 MNHEY and CDR2 SMNVEV (reference sequence). Trimming took off 2 bases at V and 1 base at J, with 16 bases between the two ends. The length of the CDR3 is 17 residues. Here the CDR3 reads CASSLTARVWGTDTQYF. The CDR3 coding sequence is TGTGCCAGCAGTTTAACAGCGAGGGTCTGGGGCACAGATACGCAGTATTTT.

The chain employs TRBV18 and TRBJ2-3; no reliable D call. The V gene lost 10 bases and the J gene lost 2 bases, with 10 bases spanning the gap. This CDR3 region has 12 residues. Germline loops: CDR1 KGHSH, CDR2 LQKENI. CDR3 DNA: TGTGCCACGCCTTCTCTCACAGATACGCAGTATTTT. Protein: CATPSLTDTQYF. Supplemented by reference TRBV18 and TRBJ2-3, the full variable domain reads NAGVMQNPRHLVRRRGQEARLRCSPMKGHSHVYWYRQLPEEGLKFMVYLQKENIIDESGMPKERFSAEFPKEGPSILRIQQVVRGDSAAYFCATPSLTDTQYFGPGTRLTVL.

The V call is TRBV15, the J call TRBJ2-3; possible D gene TRBD2, 6 bases. The CDR3 sequence is 16 residues long. V dropped 3 bases and J dropped 0 bases, with 13 bases sitting between them. In germline, CDR1 is LNHNV, CDR2 YYDKDF (reference sequence). The CDR3 sequence: CATSSMPGLSTDTQYF. The CDR3, as DNA: TGTGCCACCAGCAGCATGCCGGGACTGAGCACAGATACGCAGTATTTT.

The chain recombines TRBV9 with TRBJ2-7; 8 bases are shared with TRBD1. CDR3 length: 13 amino acids. The V segment lost 2 bases and the J segment 3 bases; nucleotides outside the gene matches: 1. In germline, CDR1 is SGDLS, CDR2 YYNGEE. CDR3 bases: TGTGCCAGCAGCGTGGACAGGGACTACGAGCAGTACTTC. Residues: CASSVDRDYEQYF.

Note on this clone: Other DNA sequences of this sample code for an identical CDR3. The chain uses TRBV5-1 and TRBJ2-7; D is ambiguous. The CDR3 contains 11 residues. Trimming removed 3 bases from V and 1 base from J, with 2 bases in between. Germline V lookup: CDR1 SGHRS, CDR2 YFSETQ. The CDR3 region is CASSSSYEQYF. The CDR3 DNA reads TGCGCCAGCAGCTCTTCCTACGAGCAGTACTTC. Variable domain in full (rest from reference TRBV5-1 and TRBJ2-7): KAGVTQTPRYLIKTRGQQVTLSCSPISGHRSVSWYQQTPGQGLQFLFEYFSETQRNKGNFPGRFSGRQFSNSRSEMNVSTLELGDSALYLCASSSSYEQYFGPGTRLTVT.

The rearrangement uses TRBV6-1 and TRBJ2-5; TRBD2 matches 8 bases. Germline assignment: CDR1 MNHNS and CDR2 SASEGT. The junction had 5 bases not matched to a gene; V was cut back by 2 bases and J by 0 bases. The CDR3 length is 16 residues. The CDR3 is CASSELLAGHQETQYF. CDR3 coding DNA: TGTGCCAGCAGTGAATTGCTAGCGGGCCACCAAGAGACCCAGTACTTC.

The sample holds a few counts of this clone. This chain connects TRBV2 to TRBJ2-7; D remains ambiguous. Looked up from germline, CDR1 is SNHLY and CDR2 is FYNNEI. The V end lost 7 bases, the J end lost 6 bases, and 13 bases lay between the germline ends. The CDR3 has 12 amino acids. CDR3 amino acids: CASTRLGGEQYF. DNA for the CDR3: TGTGCCAGCACTCGATTAGGTGGCGAGCAGTACTTC.

Concerning this clone: An end of the junction differs from the germline gene, which may be a read error. The V gene is TRBV9, the J gene TRBJ2-2, with D uncertain. CDR3 length: 15 amino acids. Germline loops: CDR1 SGDLS, CDR2 YYNGEE. The CDR3 nucleotides read TGTGCCAGCAGCGTAGCGGGCTCGAAGACCGGGGAGCTGTTTTTT. As protein: CASSVAGSKTGELFF.